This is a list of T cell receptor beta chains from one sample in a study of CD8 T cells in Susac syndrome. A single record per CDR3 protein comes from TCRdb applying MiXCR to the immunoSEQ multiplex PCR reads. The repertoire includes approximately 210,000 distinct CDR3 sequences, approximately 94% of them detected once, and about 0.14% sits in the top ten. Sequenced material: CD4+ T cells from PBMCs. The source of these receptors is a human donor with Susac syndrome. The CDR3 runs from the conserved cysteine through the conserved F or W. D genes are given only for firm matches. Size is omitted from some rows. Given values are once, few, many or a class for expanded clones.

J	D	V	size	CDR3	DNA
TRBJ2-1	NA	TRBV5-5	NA	CASSLTWDGLNEQFF	TGTGCCAGCAGCCTAACATGGGACGGACTCAATGAGCAGTTCTTC
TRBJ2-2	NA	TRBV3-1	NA	CASSQDPRGSGELFF	TGTGCCAGCAGCCAAGACCCTCGGGGGTCCGGGGAGCTGTTTTTT
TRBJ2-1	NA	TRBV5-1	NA	CASSLGQTVYNEQFF	TGCGCCAGCAGCTTGGGGCAGACGGTATACAATGAGCAGTTCTTC
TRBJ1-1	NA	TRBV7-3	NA	CASSLRGSAEAFF	TGTGCCAGCAGCTTAAGAGGGAGCGCTGAAGCTTTCTTT
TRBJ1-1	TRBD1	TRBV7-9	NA	CASRQGQGKTEAFF	TGTGCCAGCAGACAGGGGCAGGGAAAGACTGAAGCTTTCTTT
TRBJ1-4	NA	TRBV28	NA	CASSPSDGANEKLFF	TGTGCCAGCAGCCCCTCGGACGGCGCCAATGAAAAACTGTTTTTT
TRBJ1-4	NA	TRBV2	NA	CASSGTARNEKLFF	TGTGCCAGCAGTGGGACAGCCCGTAATGAAAAACTGTTTTTT
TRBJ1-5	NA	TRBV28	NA	CASSLFAPQHF	TGTGCCAGCAGTTTATTTGCGCCCCAGCATTTT
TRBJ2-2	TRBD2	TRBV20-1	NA	CSATVSGGAGELFF	TGCAGTGCTACCGTTAGCGGGGGGGCCGGGGAGCTGTTTTTT
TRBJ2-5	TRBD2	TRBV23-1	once	CASSHGGLAEQETQYF	TGCGCCAGCAGTCACGGGGGACTAGCGGAACAAGAGACCCAGTACTTC
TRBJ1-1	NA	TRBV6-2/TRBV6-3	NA	CASSYLGRVEAFF	TGTGCCAGCAGTTACCTTGGTCGGGTGGAAGCTTTCTTT
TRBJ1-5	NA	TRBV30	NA	CAWSVPAGQTHQPQHF	TGTGCCTGGAGTGTACCGGCTGGACAGACGCATCAGCCCCAGCATTTT
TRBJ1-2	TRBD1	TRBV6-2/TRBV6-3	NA	CASSSLWTGFSTF	TGTGCCAGCAGTTCCCTCTGGACAGGCTTCTCCACCTTC
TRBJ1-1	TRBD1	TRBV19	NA	CASSPTGGIGEAFF	TGTGCCAGTAGTCCTACAGGGGGAATCGGTGAAGCTTTCTTT
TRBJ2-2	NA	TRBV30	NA	CAWTLPRGGILSTGELFF	TGTGCCTGGACCCTCCCACGAGGGGGAATTTTAAGCACCGGGGAGCTGTTTTTT
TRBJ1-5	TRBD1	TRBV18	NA	CASSPTGDHQPQHF	TGTGCCAGCTCACCGACAGGGGACCATCAGCCCCAGCATTTT
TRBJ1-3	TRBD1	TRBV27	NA	CASSSGTASGNTIYF	TGTGCCAGCAGTTCTGGGACAGCGTCTGGAAACACCATATATTTT
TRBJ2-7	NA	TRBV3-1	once	CASSPGATVLEQYF	TGTGCCAGCAGCCCCGGGGCGACAGTCCTCGAGCAGTACTTC
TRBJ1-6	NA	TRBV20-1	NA	CSASDRVSYNSPLHF	TGCAGTGCTAGTGATCGGGTCTCCTATAATTCACCCCTCCACTTT
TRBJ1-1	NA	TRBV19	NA	CASNHGYGEAFF	TGTGCCAGTAATCACGGGTATGGGGAAGCTTTCTTT
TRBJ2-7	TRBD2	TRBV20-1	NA	CSARAFSGVWYEQYF	TGCAGTGCTCGAGCCTTTAGCGGGGTGTGGTACGAGCAGTACTTC
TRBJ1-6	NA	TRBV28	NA	CASSLPQSSYNSPLHF	TGTGCCAGCAGTTTACCCCAGAGCTCCTATAATTCACCCCTCCACTTT
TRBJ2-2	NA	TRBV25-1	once	CASSEYFGANTGELFF	TGTGCCAGCAGTGAATATTTCGGCGCGAACACCGGGGAGCTGTTTTTT
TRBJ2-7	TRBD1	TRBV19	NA	CASSPRGQGRPYEQYF	TGTGCCAGTAGTCCTCGAGGACAGGGGAGACCCTACGAGCAGTACTTC
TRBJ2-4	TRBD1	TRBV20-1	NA	CSARDGQGKNIQYF	TGCAGTGCTAGGGACGGACAGGGGAAAAACATTCAGTACTTC
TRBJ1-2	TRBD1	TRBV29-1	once	CSVDGTGEGYGYTF	TGCAGCGTTGACGGGACAGGGGAGGGCTATGGCTACACCTTC
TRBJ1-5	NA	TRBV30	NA	CAWNRGGGGNQPQHF	TGTGCCTGGAATCGGGGAGGAGGGGGCAATCAGCCCCAGCATTTT
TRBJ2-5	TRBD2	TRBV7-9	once	CASSLAWEGKSQETQYF	TGTGCCAGCAGCTTAGCTTGGGAGGGAAAATCCCAAGAGACCCAGTACTTC
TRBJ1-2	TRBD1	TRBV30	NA	CAWSTGGLNYGYTF	TGTGCCTGGAGTACAGGGGGCCTTAACTATGGCTACACCTTC
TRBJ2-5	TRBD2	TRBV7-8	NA	CATRIGTSGGAETQYF	TGTGCCACCAGAATCGGGACTAGCGGGGGGGCTGAGACCCAGTACTTC
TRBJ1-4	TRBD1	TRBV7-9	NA	CASSPPTGEAEKLFF	TGTGCCAGCAGCCCCCCGACAGGGGAAGCAGAAAAACTGTTTTTT
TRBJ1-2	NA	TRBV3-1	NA	CASSQEGRLESGYTF	TGTGCCAGCAGCCAAGAAGGGCGGCTTGAGTCTGGCTACACCTTC
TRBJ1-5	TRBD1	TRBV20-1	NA	CSAPKGTGWGQPQHF	TGCAGTGCCCCCAAAGGGACAGGGTGGGGGCAGCCCCAGCATTTT
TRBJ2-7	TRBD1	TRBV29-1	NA	CSVNGQASAYEQYF	TGCAGCGTTAATGGACAGGCGAGCGCCTACGAGCAGTACTTC
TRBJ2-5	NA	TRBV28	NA	CASSADKGGQETQYF	TGTGCCAGCAGCGCGGACAAGGGGGGGCAAGAGACCCAGTACTTC
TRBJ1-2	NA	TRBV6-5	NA	CASSFAPGGANYGYTF	TGTGCCAGCAGTTTCGCCCCCGGAGGAGCTAACTATGGCTACACCTTC
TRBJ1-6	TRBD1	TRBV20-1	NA	CSALTGGAGDSPLHF	TGCAGTGCCTTGACAGGGGGCGCAGGGGATTCACCCCTCCACTTT
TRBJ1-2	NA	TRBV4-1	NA	CASSQEHLLPIPGLGYGYTF	TGCGCCAGCAGCCAAGAACACCTCTTACCCATTCCGGGCCTCGGGTATGGCTACACCTTC
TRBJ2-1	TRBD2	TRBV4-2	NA	CASSQARSSGALYNEQFF	TGTGCCAGCAGCCAAGCTCGATCTAGCGGCGCGCTCTACAATGAGCAGTTCTTC
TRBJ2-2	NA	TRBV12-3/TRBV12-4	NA	CASSLEVVAENTGELFF	TGTGCCAGCAGTTTAGAGGTGGTGGCAGAGAACACCGGGGAGCTGTTTTTT
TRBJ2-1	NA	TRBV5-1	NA	CASSFEQDLYYNEQFF	TGCGCCAGCAGCTTCGAACAGGACCTATACTACAATGAGCAGTTCTTC
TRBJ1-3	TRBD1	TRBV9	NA	CASSTTADRLTGNTIYF	TGTGCCAGCAGCACCACCGCGGACAGGCTAACTGGAAACACCATATATTTT
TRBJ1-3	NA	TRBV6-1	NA	CASSVGASGNTIYF	TGTGCCAGCAGCGTCGGGGCCTCTGGAAACACCATATATTTT
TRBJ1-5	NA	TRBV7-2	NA	CASSLGRTSNQPQHF	TGTGCCAGCAGCCTCGGACGGACCAGCAATCAGCCCCAGCATTTT
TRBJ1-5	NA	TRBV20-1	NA	CSARDWERGARNQPQHF	TGCAGTGCTAGAGATTGGGAGCGAGGGGCCCGCAATCAGCCCCAGCATTTT
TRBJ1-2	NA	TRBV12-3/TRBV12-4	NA	CASSLSRDTFYGYTF	TGTGCCAGCAGTTTATCTCGGGACACCTTCTATGGCTACACCTTC
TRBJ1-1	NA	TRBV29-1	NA	CSVEQWREAFF	TGCAGCGTTGAACAGTGGAGGGAAGCTTTCTTT
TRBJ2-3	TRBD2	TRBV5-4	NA	CASSSGRTRDTQYF	TGTGCCAGCAGCTCCGGGAGGACAAGGGATACGCAGTATTTT
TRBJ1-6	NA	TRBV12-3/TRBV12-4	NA	CASSLGGISPLHF	TGTGCCAGCAGTTTAGGGGGAATCTCACCCCTCCACTTT